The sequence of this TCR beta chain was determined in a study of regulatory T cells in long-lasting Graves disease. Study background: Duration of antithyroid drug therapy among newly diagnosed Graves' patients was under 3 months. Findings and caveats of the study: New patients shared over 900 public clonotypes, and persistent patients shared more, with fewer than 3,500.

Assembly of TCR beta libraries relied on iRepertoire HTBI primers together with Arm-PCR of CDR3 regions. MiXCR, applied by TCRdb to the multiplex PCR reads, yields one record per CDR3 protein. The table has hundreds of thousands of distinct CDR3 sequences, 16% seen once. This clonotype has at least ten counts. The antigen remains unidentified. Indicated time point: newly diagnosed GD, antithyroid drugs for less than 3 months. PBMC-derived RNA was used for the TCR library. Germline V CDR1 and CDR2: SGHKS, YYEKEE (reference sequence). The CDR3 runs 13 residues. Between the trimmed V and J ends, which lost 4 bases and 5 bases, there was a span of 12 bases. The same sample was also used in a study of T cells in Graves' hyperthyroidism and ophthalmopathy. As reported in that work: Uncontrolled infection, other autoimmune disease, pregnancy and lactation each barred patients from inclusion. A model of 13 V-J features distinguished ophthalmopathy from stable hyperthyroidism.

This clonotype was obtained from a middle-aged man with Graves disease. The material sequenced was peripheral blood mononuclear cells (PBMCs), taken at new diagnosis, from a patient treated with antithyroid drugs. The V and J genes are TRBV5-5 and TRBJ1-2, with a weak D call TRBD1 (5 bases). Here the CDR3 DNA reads TGTGCCAGCAGCCTCCGGGGGGGGTATGGCTACACCTTC. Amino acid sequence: CASSLRGGYGYTF.